This T cell receptor beta chain was sequenced in a study of blood T cell repertoires in COVID-19. About the research overall: Two negative PCRs, clearance, or symptom resolution had been documented for recovered Cohort 3 donors. The analysed material was cDNA or gDNA that came from T cells, B-cell-depleted T cells, or PBMCs.

Original handling: Nucleated cell number was recorded as an estimate derived from reference gene primer amplification. Sequencing used immunoSEQ multiplex PCR; TCRdb keeps in-frame clones, though not all of them. That table is the source of V, J and clone size, and D and trimming were worked out from the DNA. The profile covers over 150,000 clones, with approximately 79% appearing a single time and around 20% taken by the ten largest. In terms of age and location, participants ranged from about 18 to 90 years and lived in about 25 US areas. Losses at the gene ends were 0 bases for V and 8 bases for J; bases not matched to a gene: 6. Germline assignment: CDR1 SGHAT and CDR2 FQDESV (reference sequence). The CDR3 spans 16 residues.

The sequencing sample was made of PBMCs or T cells enriched from blood (not recorded which). The receptor was derived from a woman between 70 and 85 years old in a cohort exposed to, infected with or recovered from COVID-19 (not recorded which). This chain uses TRBV11-1 with TRBJ2-7, with TRBD2 identical over 14 bases. In DNA form, the CDR3 reads TGTGCCAGCAGCTTAGCCCGTGGGACTAGCGGGGGTAAGCAGTACTTC. As protein: CASSLARGTSGGKQYF.